This T cell receptor beta chain was identified in a study of T-cell reconstitution after alpha-beta-depleted transplantation in children. The CDR3 has 17 amino acids, counting both end residues. CDR1 is SEHNR and CDR2 is FQNEAQ in the germline V gene (reference sequence). A TCRbeta library incorporating unique molecular identifiers was prepared. TCRdb ran MiXCR on the PCR reads and lists one entry per CDR3 protein. The sample holds approximately 340,000 distinct CDR3 sequences, about a tenth seen once. This clonotype showed up just a few times. Since the CDR3 does not end with the conserved phenylalanine or tryptophan, this likely comes from a read error. The DNA is omitted, as the CDR3 cannot be located on it reliably, and the CDR3 follows TCRdb's listing.

This TCR came from a human donor who donated a stem cell graft to a child with acute lymphoblastic leukemia. V is TRBV7-9 and J is TRBJ2-5; the D segment call TRBD1 is taken from the table without a DNA check. Material: PBMCs from the stem cell graft donor, obtained from the stem cell graft. The CDR3 spells CASSPYGQSRGDPVLRS.